A selection of T cell receptor beta chains follows, all from one sample in a study of CD8 T cells in Susac syndrome. TCRdb fed the immunoSEQ multiplex PCR reads into MiXCR, producing one record per CDR3 protein. The data show approximately 68,000 distinct CDR3 sequences, with about 95% seen just once and 0.35% to 0.4% held by the top ten. The sequencing sample was made of CD8+ T cells from PBMCs. Receptors were obtained from a human donor with multiple sclerosis. CDR3s include the opening cysteine and the closing phenylalanine or tryptophan. Fields, in order: D gene, V gene, clone size, J gene, CDR3 DNA, CDR3 protein. A D gene is named only where the DNA matches it firmly. Clone sizes are given selectively: once, few, many, or a class where the clone is expanded.

>-|TRBV29-1|-|TRBJ2-7
TGCAGCGTTGTAGTACGTTCAACCTACGAGCAGTACTTC
CSVVVRSTYEQYF
>TRBD2|TRBV10-2|-|TRBJ2-1
TGCGCCAGCAGTTTGGGCACTAGCGGGATTGGTGAGCAGTTCTTC
CASSLGTSGIGEQFF
>TRBD1|TRBV5-6|-|TRBJ2-6
TGTGCCAGCAGCTTGGCCTCGGGACAGGGGAAGGTCCTGACTTTC
CASSLASGQGKVLTF
>TRBD2|TRBV5-6|-|TRBJ2-1
TGTGCCAGCAGCTCGCGGACTAGCGGGAGAACAAATGAGCAGTTCTTC
CASSSRTSGRTNEQFF
>-|TRBV3-1|-|TRBJ1-2
TGTGCCAGCAGCCAGTTCAGGCAGGGTCATAACTATGGCTACACCTTC
CASSQFRQGHNYGYTF
>TRBD1|TRBV6-1|-|TRBJ2-7
TGTGCCAGCAGCCTCCGGGACAGGGGTCACGAGCAGTACTTC
CASSLRDRGHEQYF
>-|TRBV18|-|TRBJ2-7
TGTGCCAGCTCACCTTTCCCACTTACCTACGAGCAGTACTTC
CASSPFPLTYEQYF
>TRBD1|TRBV28|-|TRBJ1-5
TGTGCCAGCAGTCCATCGACAGGGGGTAACCAGCCCCAGCATTTT
CASSPSTGGNQPQHF
>TRBD2|TRBV6-1|-|TRBJ2-5
TGTGCCAGCACCACCGGACTAGCGGGGGGAGAGACCCAGTACTTC
CASTTGLAGGETQYF
>-|TRBV12-3/TRBV12-4|-|TRBJ2-7
TGTGCCAGCAGTCCCAGGAGGGCGACCTACGAGCAGTACTTC
CASSPRRATYEQYF
>-|TRBV7-9|-|TRBJ2-3
TGTGCCAGCATCCCATCGACCCTCACAGATACGCAGTATTTT
CASIPSTLTDTQYF
>TRBD1|TRBV27|-|TRBJ1-1
TGTGCCAGCAGTCTGGGGACAGCCGGCCATGAAGCTTTCTTT
CASSLGTAGHEAFF
>-|TRBV7-7|-|TRBJ2-7
TGTGCTAGCAGCCCCGCCCCAGGTAACGAGCAGTACTTC
CASSPAPGNEQYF
>-|TRBV15|few|TRBJ1-5
TGTGCCACCAGCAGTGGGGAAAGCAATCAGCCCCAGCATTTT
CATSSGESNQPQHF
>TRBD1|TRBV9|-|TRBJ2-1
TGTGCCAGCAGCTTTAGCAGACAGGGGTGGGGTAGCAATGAGCAGTTCTTC
CASSFSRQGWGSNEQFF
>TRBD2|TRBV4-3|-|TRBJ2-3
TGCGCCAGCAGCCAAACTAGCGCAAGCACAGATACGCAGTATTTT
CASSQTSASTDTQYF
>-|TRBV13|-|TRBJ1-5
TGTGCCAGCAGCTCCCGGGATTCCAATCAGCCCCAGCATTTT
CASSSRDSNQPQHF
>-|TRBV9|-|TRBJ1-2
TGTGCCAGCAGCGGGTCCGGGGGGGCGCACTATGGCTACACCTTC
CASSGSGGAHYGYTF